Below, 15 T cell receptor beta chains from the same sample are listed, as sequenced in a study of blood T cell repertoires in COVID-19. TCRdb keeps only in-frame clones here, not all; method: immunoSEQ multiplex PCR. The sample yields 60,000 to 75,000 clones, 86% seen once. The material sequenced was peripheral blood. These receptors came from an older man with active COVID-19.

J is TRBJ1-2 and V is TRBV19, with D hard to call. The CDR3 spans 11 residues. The V and J ends lost 3 bases and 8 bases respectively, with 7 bases between them. Germline V lookup: CDR1 LNHDA, CDR2 SQIVND (reference sequence). For the CDR3, the DNA is TGTGCCAGTAGTATGGCCCGAGGCTACACCTTC. Translating it yields CASSMARGYTF.

V usage is TRBV19 and J usage is TRBJ2-1, with TRBD2 matching over 7 bases. Germline trimming cut 11 bases from V and 7 bases from J; bases unmatched to any gene: 20. Looked up from germline, CDR1 is LNHDA and CDR2 is SQIVND (reference sequence). This CDR3 has 16 residues. CDR3 region: CASQVASGPGGNEQFF. The CDR3 region has the DNA TGTGCCTCACAGGTGGCTAGCGGCCCCGGAGGTAATGAGCAGTTCTTC.

V gene TRBV7-2 combines with J gene TRBJ2-7; maybe TRBD1 (5 bases). CDR1 is SGHTA, CDR2 FQGNSA, per germline. Trimming shortened V by 2 bases and J by 7 bases, and 15 bases separated the two germline ends. The CDR3 consists of 14 residues. The CDR3 bases are TGTGCCAGCAGCTTACCCGGAAGGAACAGGGAGCAGTACTTC. This translates into CASSLPGRNREQYF.

This sequence joins TRBV5-1 and TRBJ2-7; 9 positions match TRBD1. The CDR3 is made up of 14 amino acids. The V and J ends lost 4 bases and 3 bases, in that order; junction bases with no gene match: 5. Germline lookup yields CDR1 SGHRS and CDR2 YFSETQ. CDR3 nucleotide sequence: TGCGCCAGCAGCCCCCGACAGGGGGTCTACGAGCAGTACTTC. It encodes CASSPRQGVYEQYF.

This clone was seen a single time. The rearrangement links TRBV20-1 to TRBJ1-1, with D unresolved. Trimming pared 3 bases from V and 6 bases from J, leaving 11 bases between. CDR3 length equals 12 residues. Germline CDR1 is DFQATT and CDR2 is SNEGSKA (reference sequence). The CDR3 nucleotides read TGCAGTGCTAGTCTGGTGGCCGCTGAAGCTTTCTTT. Protein product: CSASLVAAEAFF.

V is TRBV19 and J is TRBJ2-5, with D possibly matching TRBD2 (6 bases). Trimming cost V 5 bases and J 7 bases, with 14 bases left between them. Germline V gene data show CDR1 as LNHDA and CDR2 as SQIVND (reference sequence). The CDR3 covers 13 residues. CDR3 protein: CASSPRAGGTQYF. The CDR3, as DNA: TGTGCCAGTAGTCCCCGGGCCGGGGGGACCCAGTACTTC.

This chain joins TRBV6-2 or TRBV6-3 and TRBJ1-4, with 9 bases that match TRBD1. Unmatched junction bases numbered 9, after V lost 5 bases and J lost 8 bases. Germline V gives CDR1 MNHEY, CDR2 SVGEGT. The CDR3 extends over 15 amino acids. The CDR3 DNA reads as TGTGCCAGCAGTCCCCAACAGGGGGCTCGGGAAAAACTGTTTTTT. The encoded protein is CASSPQQGAREKLFF.

V gene TRBV3-1 (or the pseudogene TRBV3-2) combines with J gene TRBJ1-2; no clear D. Germline V gene lookup returns CDR1 LGHDT and CDR2 YNNKEL (reference sequence). This CDR3 has 14 amino acids. V lost 0 bases and J 3 bases, leaving 8 bases between the germline ends. DNA of the CDR3: TGTGCCAGCAGCCAAGAACGGGGTTACTATGGCTACACCTTC. Amino acid sequence: CASSQERGYYGYTF.

The chain is built from TRBV7-8 and TRBJ1-1; tentatively, D is TRBD1 (6 bases). Germline loops: CDR1 SGHVS, CDR2 FQNEAQ. The CDR3 contains 15 residues. V dropped 5 bases and J dropped 4 bases, with 17 bases sitting between them. CDR3 residues: CASSLRGGVGTEAFF. CDR3 nucleotides: TGTGCCAGCAGCCTTAGGGGGGGGGTCGGCACTGAAGCTTTCTTT.

This sequence joins TRBV30 and TRBJ1-3; D is unclear. CDR3 length equals 15 residues. V shed 2 bases and J shed 0 bases, with 11 bases lying between them. Looked up from germline, CDR1 is GTSNPN and CDR2 is SVGIG (reference sequence). The CDR3 DNA reads as TGTGCCTGGAGTCCCGGGGAGGTCTCTGGAAACACCATATATTTT. It translates to CAWSPGEVSGNTIYF.

This chain's CDR3 is CASSFGQASGNTIYF. The CDR3 coding sequence is TGTGCCAGCAGCTTTGGACAGGCCTCTGGAAACACCATATATTTT. The chain has TRBV7-2 and TRBJ1-3, with 7 bases aligning to TRBD1. Trimming took 3 bases from V and 0 from J; bases not matched to a gene: 2. Germline values: CDR1 SGHTA, CDR2 FQGNSA. This CDR3 is 15 amino acids long.

The chain carries TRBV4-3 and TRBJ1-1; tentatively, D is TRBD1 (6 bases). This CDR3 has 13 residues. Trimming took 4 bases from V and 4 from J, leaving 10 bases between them. Germline V CDR1 and CDR2: LGHNA, YSLEER. The CDR3 is CASSRGRFTEAFF. The CDR3 DNA follows: TGCGCCAGCAGCCGGGGGCGGTTCACTGAAGCTTTCTTT.

The V gene is TRBV9, the J gene TRBJ2-5, with TRBD2 matching over 10 bases. The CDR3 sequence is 16 residues long. Germline values: CDR1 SGDLS, CDR2 YYNGEE. Trimming at V came to 6 bases and at J to 4 bases, leaving 12 bases not matched to a gene. The CDR3 DNA follows: TGTGCCAGCAACCCATCTAGCGGGAGTTTGGGAGAGACCCAGTACTTC. Translating it yields CASNPSSGSLGETQYF.

V is TRBV6-4 and J is TRBJ2-1; weak D call: TRBD2 (7 bases). The CDR3 extends over 16 amino acids. V was pared by 6 bases and J by 6 bases, with 21 bases between. The germline gives CDR1 MRHNA, CDR2 SNTAGT. CDR3: CASSALWGRESNEQFF. The DNA for the CDR3 is TGTGCCAGCAGCGCACTTTGGGGGCGGGAGTCCAATGAGCAGTTCTTC.

The chain combines TRBV7-2 with TRBJ2-1; D unresolved. Germline CDR1 is SGHTA and CDR2 is FQGNSA. With 1 base removed from V and 9 bases from J, the gap between germline ends came to 7 bases. The CDR3 length is 12 residues. This chain's CDR3 is CASSLGWAEQFF. As DNA, the CDR3 is TGTGCCAGCAGCTTAGGGTGGGCTGAGCAGTTCTTC.